The rows below give T cell receptor beta chains drawn from one sample of a study of identical twins. TCRdb passed the 5' RACE reads through MiXCR, listing each CDR3 protein once. The table has under 1 million distinct CDR3 sequences, roughly an eighth seen once. The sample also formed part of further work on yellow fever vaccine responses in identical twins.

The sample was PBMCs. Receptors originate from a woman younger than 30 in good health. The CDR3 runs from the conserved cysteine through the conserved F or W. The D gene is left open where the match is weak. Clone size is given for some rows only: seen once, a few or many times, or a class if the clone is expanded.

clone_size: NA
j_call: TRBJ2-5
d_call: NA
v_call: TRBV3-1
cdr3_nt: TGTACCAGCAGTTTCTCGGAGACCCAGTACTTC
cdr3_aa: CTSSFSETQYF

clone_size: few
j_call: TRBJ2-1
d_call: NA
v_call: TRBV5-4
cdr3_nt: TGTGCCAGCAGCCTGACAGGCGCCCGCTACTATGAGCAGTTCTTC
cdr3_aa: CASSLTGARYYEQFF

clone_size: few
j_call: TRBJ2-3
d_call: TRBD1
v_call: TRBV18
cdr3_nt: TGTGCCAGCTCACCTAAGGACAGGGGCACAGATACGCAGTATTTT
cdr3_aa: CASSPKDRGTDTQYF

clone_size: few
j_call: TRBJ1-3
d_call: NA
v_call: TRBV28
cdr3_nt: TGTGCCAGCAGCGGACAGATTCTAAGCTCTGGAAACACCATATATTTT
cdr3_aa: CASSGQILSSGNTIYF

clone_size: few
j_call: TRBJ2-2
d_call: TRBD2
v_call: TRBV28
cdr3_nt: TGTGCCAGCAGCGAACTAGCGGGAGATCAGGGGGGTAACGGGGAGCTGTTTTTT
cdr3_aa: CASSELAGDQGGNGELFF

clone_size: few
j_call: TRBJ1-1
d_call: NA
v_call: TRBV16
cdr3_nt: TGTGCCAGCAGTCAAGGCTGGGGGGACACTGAAGCTTTCTTT
cdr3_aa: CASSQGWGDTEAFF

clone_size: NA
j_call: TRBJ1-2
d_call: NA
v_call: TRBV6-5
cdr3_nt: TGTGCCAGCAGTTACGTCTCGGGCTATGGCTACACCTTC
cdr3_aa: CASSYVSGYGYTF

clone_size: NA
j_call: TRBJ2-1
d_call: TRBD2
v_call: TRBV3-1
cdr3_nt: TGTGCCTCCAGCCAAGATTACGTTAGCGGGAGGGCCGACAATGAGCAGTTCTTC
cdr3_aa: CASSQDYVSGRADNEQFF

clone_size: few
j_call: TRBJ2-3
d_call: TRBD2
v_call: TRBV12-5
cdr3_nt: TGTGCTAGTGGTTTGGTAGCGGGGGTCCTCACAGATACGCAGTATTTT
cdr3_aa: CASGLVAGVLTDTQYF

clone_size: few
j_call: TRBJ2-1
d_call: NA
v_call: TRBV5-1
cdr3_nt: TGCGCCAGCAGCTCCGAGGGGGGGATGTCCTACAATGAGCAGTTCTTC
cdr3_aa: CASSSEGGMSYNEQFF

clone_size: few
j_call: TRBJ1-1
d_call: NA
v_call: TRBV6-2/TRBV6-3
cdr3_nt: TGTGCCAGCCTAAAGACAGGGAACACTGAAGCTTTCTTT
cdr3_aa: CASLKTGNTEAFF

clone_size: NA
j_call: TRBJ2-7
d_call: NA
v_call: TRBV4-1
cdr3_nt: TGCGCCAGCAGCCAAGTAGGCCTACACTACGAGCAGTACTTC
cdr3_aa: CASSQVGLHYEQYF

clone_size: many
j_call: TRBJ2-2
d_call: NA
v_call: TRBV2
cdr3_nt: TGTGCCAGCAGGAACAGGGAGACCGGGGAGCTGTTTTTT
cdr3_aa: CASRNRETGELFF

clone_size: few
j_call: TRBJ2-4
d_call: NA
v_call: TRBV5-1
cdr3_nt: TGCGCCAGCAGGGAAGAGACCGACTTGGCCAAAAACATTCAGTACTTC
cdr3_aa: CASREETDLAKNIQYF

clone_size: NA
j_call: TRBJ1-6
d_call: NA
v_call: TRBV5-1
cdr3_nt: TGCGCCAGCAGACCGGAAGAGAGCTATAATTCACCCCTCCACTTT
cdr3_aa: CASRPEESYNSPLHF

clone_size: few
j_call: TRBJ2-1
d_call: TRBD2
v_call: TRBV29-1
cdr3_nt: TGCAGCGTTAAAACCGGGACTAGCGGGCCTGGGGGTGAGCAGTTCTTC
cdr3_aa: CSVKTGTSGPGGEQFF

clone_size: many
j_call: TRBJ1-1
d_call: NA
v_call: TRBV28
cdr3_nt: TGTGCCAGCAGTTACGGGGGGCAGCGCGCTGAAGCTTTCTTT
cdr3_aa: CASSYGGQRAEAFF

clone_size: many
j_call: TRBJ2-3
d_call: TRBD2
v_call: TRBV6-1
cdr3_nt: TGTGCCAGCAGTATCCGGGGAGGGTACGCCTCCACAGATACGCAGTATTTT
cdr3_aa: CASSIRGGYASTDTQYF

clone_size: NA
j_call: TRBJ2-2
d_call: TRBD2
v_call: TRBV12-3/TRBV12-4
cdr3_nt: TGTGCCAGCAGTTTTTTCAGCGGGACCACCGGGGAGCTGTTTTTT
cdr3_aa: CASSFFSGTTGELFF

clone_size: NA
j_call: TRBJ2-2
d_call: NA
v_call: TRBV7-6
cdr3_nt: TGTGCCAGCAGCAACCGCGATCTTAACACCGGGGAGCTGTTTTTT
cdr3_aa: CASSNRDLNTGELFF

clone_size: NA
j_call: TRBJ2-1
d_call: TRBD1
v_call: TRBV27
cdr3_nt: TGTGCCAGCAGTCTCACCGGGACAGGGGTCAATGAGCAGTTCTTC
cdr3_aa: CASSLTGTGVNEQFF

clone_size: few
j_call: TRBJ2-1
d_call: NA
v_call: TRBV12-3/TRBV12-4
cdr3_nt: TGTGCCAGCAGTTTGCGGCCACTACTTTACAATGAGCAGTTCTTC
cdr3_aa: CASSLRPLLYNEQFF

clone_size: few
j_call: TRBJ2-3
d_call: NA
v_call: TRBV5-1
cdr3_nt: TGCGCCAGCAGCTCCGGACAGCGAGGCCGCACAGATACGCAGTATTTT
cdr3_aa: CASSSGQRGRTDTQYF

clone_size: NA
j_call: TRBJ2-1
d_call: NA
v_call: TRBV28
cdr3_nt: TGTGCCAGCAGTACCCGGGACTTCTCCTACAATGAGCAGTTCTTC
cdr3_aa: CASSTRDFSYNEQFF

clone_size: NA
j_call: TRBJ2-5
d_call: NA
v_call: TRBV12-3/TRBV12-4
cdr3_nt: TGTGCCAGCAGTCACCCGACAGAGTACCAAGAGACCCAGTACTTC
cdr3_aa: CASSHPTEYQETQYF

clone_size: NA
j_call: TRBJ2-1
d_call: TRBD1
v_call: TRBV5-1
cdr3_nt: TGCGCCAGCAGCTATCCGGGACAGAGGCAGTTCTTC
cdr3_aa: CASSYPGQRQFF

clone_size: NA
j_call: TRBJ1-4
d_call: NA
v_call: TRBV12-3/TRBV12-4
cdr3_nt: TGTGCCAGCAGTTTAGACAGGTGGGGGGAAAAACTGTTTTTT
cdr3_aa: CASSLDRWGEKLFF